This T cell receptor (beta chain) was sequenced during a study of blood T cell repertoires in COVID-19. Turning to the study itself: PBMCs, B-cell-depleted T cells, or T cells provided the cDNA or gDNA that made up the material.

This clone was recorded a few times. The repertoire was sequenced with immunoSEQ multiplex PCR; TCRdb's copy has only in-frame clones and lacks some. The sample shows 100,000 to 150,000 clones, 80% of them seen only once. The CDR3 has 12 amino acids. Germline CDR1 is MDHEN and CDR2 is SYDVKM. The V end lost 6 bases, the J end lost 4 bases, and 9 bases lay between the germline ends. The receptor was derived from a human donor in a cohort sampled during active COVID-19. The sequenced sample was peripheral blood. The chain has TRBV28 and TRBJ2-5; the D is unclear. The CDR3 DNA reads TGTGCCAGCAGCTCCAATAGAGAGACCCAGTACTTC. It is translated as CASSSNRETQYF.